Sequencing of this T cell receptor beta chain was carried out in a study of shared clonotypes between healthy human individuals. In regard to this clone: Other DNA sequences within the sample encode an identical CDR3.

Profiling relied on immunoSEQ multiplex PCR, and the TCRdb table lists in-frame clones only, not all of them. The sample consists of under 600,000 clones, less than 98% of them appearing once. Material: naive CD4+ T cells sorted from blood. The sample's subset: CD45RA+ positively selected. The receptor's source is a woman in her 30s in good health.

The CDR3: CASSLQGYTEAFF. The CDR3 DNA is TGTGCCAGCAGTTTACAGGGATACACTGAAGCTTTCTTT. The J gene is TRBJ1-1, the V gene TRBV27; TRBD1 might be the D (5 bases). Germline V gene lookup returns CDR1 MNHEY and CDR2 SMNVEV (reference sequence). V was pared by 2 bases and J by 3 bases, with 7 bases between. The CDR3 sequence is 13 residues long.